The sequence of this TCR beta chain was determined in a study of T cells after somatic rescue of genetic block. Per the germline V gene, CDR1 is MGHRA and CDR2 is YSYEKL. The J segment lost 0 bases and the V segment lost 4 bases, leaving 7 bases of the junction unmatched. The CDR3 is 17 residues long. Repertoires were generated with immunoSEQ multiplex PCR, while TCRdb's copy carries only in-frame clones and drops some. The sample gives roughly 65,000 clones, 80% to 95% of which show up once; about 2.7% is in the top ten. The sequence was obtained from a man aged 35-49 years. The sample taken for sequencing was peripheral blood mononuclear cells (PBMCs). This chain links TRBV4-1 with TRBJ2-7; 12 bases align to TRBD2. The CDR3 DNA is TGCGCCAGCAGCCTCGGGACTAGCGGGCGATTCTCCTACGAGCAGTACTTC. This codes for CASSLGTSGRFSYEQYF.